Below, 12 T cell receptor beta chains from the same sample are listed, as sequenced in a study of T-cell reconstitution after alpha-beta-depleted transplantation in children. Unique molecular identifiers tagged the TCRbeta library. TCRdb redid the calling of the PCR reads with MiXCR, one entry per CDR3 protein. The sample contains around 680,000 distinct CDR3 sequences, around 17% of which appear only once. Here the sequenced sample was PBMCs from the stem cell graft donor, taken from the stem cell graft. These receptors were collected from a human donor who donated a stem cell graft to a child with acute myeloid leukemia.

The chain combines TRBV5-6 with TRBJ1-1; D might be TRBD1 (6 bases). V lost 0 bases to trimming and J lost 10 bases, with 19 bases between them. Germline CDR1 SGHDT, CDR2 YYEEEE. The CDR3 has 15 residues. The DNA of the CDR3 is TGTGCCAGCAGCTTGGTGAGCCCCGCAGGGGAGGGAGCTTTCTTT. Protein sequence: CASSLVSPAGEGAFF. The whole variable domain, remainder taken from reference TRBV5-6 and TRBJ1-1, is DAGVTQSPTHLIKTRGQQVTLRCSPKSGHDTVSWYQQALGQGPQFIFQYYEEEERQRGNFPDRFSGHQFPNYSSELNVNALLLGDSALYLCASSLVSPAGEGAFFGQGTRLTVV.

This clonotype was found a few times. The chain recombines TRBV4-1 with TRBJ2-1, with 14 positions matching TRBD2. Germline trimming cut 0 bases from V and 9 bases from J; bases unmatched to any gene: 4. Germline V gene data show CDR1 as MGHRA and CDR2 as YSYEKL. The CDR3 is 16 residues long. The CDR3 region is CASSQDGTSGGVEQFF. CDR3 DNA sequence: TGCGCCAGCAGCCAAGATGGGACTAGCGGGGGTGTTGAGCAGTTCTTC.

This chain connects TRBV3-1 to TRBJ2-3; D is tentatively TRBD1 or TRBD2 (5 bases each). This CDR3 is 17 amino acids long. The germline V and J ends were trimmed by 3 bases and 2 bases, with 18 bases remaining between them. In germline, CDR1 is LGHDT, CDR2 YNNKEL (reference sequence). This CDR3 reads CASSHAFTPGTTDTQYF. Here the CDR3 DNA reads TGTGCCAGCAGCCATGCCTTTACCCCCGGGACCACAGATACGCAGTATTTT.

This sequence joins TRBV20-1 and TRBJ2-3; 9 bases align to TRBD2. CDR1 and CDR2 from the germline V gene are DFQATT and SNEGSKA (reference sequence). With V trimmed by 0 bases and J by 2 bases, 3 bases remained unmatched. The length of the CDR3 is 15 residues. CDR3 in amino acids: CSARESGGHTDTQYF. DNA for the CDR3: TGCAGTGCTAGAGAAAGCGGGGGGCACACAGATACGCAGTATTTT.

The V gene is TRBV20-1, the J gene TRBJ1-5; D gene ambiguous. Germline V gives CDR1 DFQATT, CDR2 SNEGSKA (reference sequence). V was trimmed by 6 bases and J by 3 bases, leaving 12 bases between them. The CDR3 spans 13 residues. The CDR3, as DNA: TGCAGTGCCGCCGACCAACCCAATCAGCCCCAGCATTTT. This encodes CSAADQPNQPQHF.

This clonotype has at least ten counts. This chain links TRBV6-1 with TRBJ2-6, with D hard to call. The V gene's germline CDR1 is MNHNS and CDR2 SASEGT. This CDR3 spans 19 amino acids. Trimming removed 5 bases at V and 4 bases at J, with 24 bases between. The CDR3, as DNA: TGTGCCAGCAGTCCTACCCCTTTGGTTACGGTTCTGGGGGCCAACGTCCTGACTTTC. This translates into CASSPTPLVTVLGANVLTF.

This clonotype was recorded many times. V gene TRBV10-3 combines with J gene TRBJ2-7; D is unclear. Germline values: CDR1 ENHRY, CDR2 SYGVKD. V dropped 3 bases and J dropped 2 bases, with 5 bases sitting between them. This CDR3 contains 12 residues. The CDR3 DNA reads as TGTGCCATCAGTGAAAGTCCCTACGAGCAGTACGTC. Encoded protein: CAISESPYEQYV.

This clonotype was counted ten times or more. This sequence joins TRBV6-5 and TRBJ2-1, with 9 bases that match TRBD1. The CDR3 length is 17 residues. CDR1 MNHEY and CDR2 SVGAGI come from the germline V gene. J was trimmed by 5 bases and V by 0 bases; bases with no gene match: 8. Here the CDR3 DNA reads TGTGCCAGCAGTTACTCCACCGGGACAGGGAGGGACAATGAGCAGTTCTTC. This gives the protein CASSYSTGTGRDNEQFF.

The chain joins TRBV6-2 or TRBV6-3 to TRBJ1-5, with 7 bases fitting TRBD1. The CDR3 has 16 residues. Germline assignment: CDR1 MNHEY and CDR2 SVGEGT. Germline trimming cut 0 bases from V and 2 bases from J; bases unmatched to any gene: 4. CDR3 nucleotide sequence: TGTGCCAGCAGTTACTCGATAGGACAGGGCAATCAGCCCCAGCATTTT. Its protein is CASSYSIGQGNQPQHF.

This chain connects TRBV4-2 to TRBJ2-3; a possible D gene is TRBD1 (6 bases). Looked up from germline, CDR1 is LGHNA and CDR2 is YNFKEQ. This CDR3 contains 16 residues. V gave up 4 bases and J gave up 1 base, with 15 bases separating them. CDR3 sequence: CASSRAYGGGTDTQYF. CDR3 nucleotides: TGTGCCAGCAGCCGAGCGTATGGGGGCGGCACAGATACGCAGTATTTT.

This clonotype was seen more than once but under ten times. V is TRBV6-2 or TRBV6-3 and J is TRBJ2-2; D is uncertain. CDR3 length equals 15 residues. Trimming pared 5 bases from V and 4 bases from J, leaving 14 bases between. Germline CDR1 is MNHEY and CDR2 is SVGEGT. The CDR3 bases are TGTGCCAGCAGTCTGAGTCTAGGTTCCACCGGGGAGCTGTTTTTT. As protein: CASSLSLGSTGELFF.

This clonotype was seen only a few times. CDR3: CSARDREGAGNTIYF. In DNA form, the CDR3 reads TGCAGTGCTAGAGATCGAGAGGGGGCGGGAAACACCATATATTTT. The chain couples TRBV20-1 to TRBJ1-3; 7 positions match TRBD1. The CDR3 sequence is 15 residues long. V lost 0 bases, J lost 4 bases, and 6 bases stayed unmatched. Germline V gives CDR1 DFQATT, CDR2 SNEGSKA (reference sequence).